This T cell receptor (beta chain) was identified in a study of response to subunit inactivated influenza vaccine. Study findings and constraints: The authors suggested that few new T cells are recruited per seasonal influenza vaccination.

Worth noting for this clonotype: Its target is not known.

TCRdb independently ran MiXCR on the RT-PCR reads; one entry per CDR3 protein. The table records 530,000 or so distinct CDR3 sequences, 25% of them present only once. This CDR3 has 16 amino acids. Germline V gene sequence: CDR1 MDHEN, CDR2 SYDVKM. Trimming at V came to 5 bases and at J to 8 bases, leaving 8 bases not matched to a gene. The chain couples TRBV28 to TRBJ2-1, with 14 nucleotides matching TRBD2. The sample was CD4+ T cells sorted from PBMCs, taken roughly 5 days after vaccination. This receptor was taken from a man aged 45-60 years who received an inactivated influenza vaccine. The CDR3 reads CASSPMGLAGVDEQFF. In nucleotides, the CDR3 is TGTGCCAGCAGTCCAATGGGACTAGCGGGAGTGGATGAGCAGTTCTTC.